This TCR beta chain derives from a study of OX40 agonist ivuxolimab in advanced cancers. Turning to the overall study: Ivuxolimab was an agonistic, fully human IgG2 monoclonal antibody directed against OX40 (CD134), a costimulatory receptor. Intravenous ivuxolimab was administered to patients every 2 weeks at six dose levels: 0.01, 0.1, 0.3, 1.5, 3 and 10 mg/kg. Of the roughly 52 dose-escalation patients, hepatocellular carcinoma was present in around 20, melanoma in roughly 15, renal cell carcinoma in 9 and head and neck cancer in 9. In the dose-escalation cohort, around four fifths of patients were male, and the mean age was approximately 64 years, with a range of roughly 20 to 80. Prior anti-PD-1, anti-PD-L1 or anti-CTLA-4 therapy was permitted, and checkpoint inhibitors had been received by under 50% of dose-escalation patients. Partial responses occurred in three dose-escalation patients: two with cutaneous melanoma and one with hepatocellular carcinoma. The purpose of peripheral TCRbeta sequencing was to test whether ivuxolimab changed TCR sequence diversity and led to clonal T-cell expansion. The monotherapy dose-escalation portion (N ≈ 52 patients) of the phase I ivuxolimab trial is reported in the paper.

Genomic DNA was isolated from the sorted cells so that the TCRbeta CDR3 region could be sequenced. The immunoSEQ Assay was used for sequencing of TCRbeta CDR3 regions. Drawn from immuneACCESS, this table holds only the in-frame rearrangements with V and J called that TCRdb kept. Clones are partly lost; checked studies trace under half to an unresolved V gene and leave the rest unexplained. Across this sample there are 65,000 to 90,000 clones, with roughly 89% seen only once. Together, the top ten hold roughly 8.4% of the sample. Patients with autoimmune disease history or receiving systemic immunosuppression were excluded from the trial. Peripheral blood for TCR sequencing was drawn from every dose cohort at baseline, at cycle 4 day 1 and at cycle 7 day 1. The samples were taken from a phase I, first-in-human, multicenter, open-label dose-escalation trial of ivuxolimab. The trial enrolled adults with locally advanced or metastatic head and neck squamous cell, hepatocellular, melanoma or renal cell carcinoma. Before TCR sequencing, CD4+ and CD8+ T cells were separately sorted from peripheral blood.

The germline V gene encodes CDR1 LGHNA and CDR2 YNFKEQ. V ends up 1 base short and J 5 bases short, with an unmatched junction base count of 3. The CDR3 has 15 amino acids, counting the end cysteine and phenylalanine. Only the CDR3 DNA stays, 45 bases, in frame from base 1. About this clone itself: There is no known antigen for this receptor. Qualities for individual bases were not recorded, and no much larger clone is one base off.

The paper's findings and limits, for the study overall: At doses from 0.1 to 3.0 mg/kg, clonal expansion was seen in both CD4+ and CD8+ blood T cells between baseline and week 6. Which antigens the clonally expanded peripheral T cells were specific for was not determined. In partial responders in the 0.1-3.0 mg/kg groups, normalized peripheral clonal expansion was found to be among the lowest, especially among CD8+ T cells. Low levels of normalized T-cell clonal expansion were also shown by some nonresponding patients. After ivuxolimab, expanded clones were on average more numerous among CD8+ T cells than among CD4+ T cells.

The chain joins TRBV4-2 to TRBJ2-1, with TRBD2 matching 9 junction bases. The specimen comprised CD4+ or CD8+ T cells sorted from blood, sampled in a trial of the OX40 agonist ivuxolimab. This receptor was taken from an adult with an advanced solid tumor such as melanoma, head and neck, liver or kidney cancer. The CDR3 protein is CASSQGLAGDNEQFF. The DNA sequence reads TGTGCCAGCAGCCAAGGGTTAGCGGGAGACAATGAGCAGTTCTTC.